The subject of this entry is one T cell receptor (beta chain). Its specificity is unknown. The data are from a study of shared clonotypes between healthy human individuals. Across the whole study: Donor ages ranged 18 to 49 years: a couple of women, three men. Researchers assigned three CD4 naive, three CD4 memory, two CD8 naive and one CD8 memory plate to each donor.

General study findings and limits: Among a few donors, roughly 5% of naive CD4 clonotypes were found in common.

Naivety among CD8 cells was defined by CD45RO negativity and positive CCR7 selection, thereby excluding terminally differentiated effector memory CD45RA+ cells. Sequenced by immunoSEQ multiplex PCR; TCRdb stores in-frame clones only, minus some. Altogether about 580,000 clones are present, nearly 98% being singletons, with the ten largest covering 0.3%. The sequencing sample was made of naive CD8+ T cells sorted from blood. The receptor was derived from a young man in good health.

Written as DNA, the CDR3 is TGCGCCAGCAGCTGGACAGTGGAGGCTAACTATGGCTACACCTTC. Its translation is CASSWTVEANYGYTF. The chain uses TRBV5-1 and TRBJ1-2, with D perhaps matching TRBD1 (6 bases). CDR1 and CDR2 (germline): SGHRS, YFSETQ. This CDR3 contains 15 residues. V was clipped by 3 bases and J by 0 bases, with 12 bases between them.